These 13 T cell receptor beta chains were all obtained from the same sample, sequenced in a study of post-analysis software for immune sequencing data (dated by TCRdb to between 2014 and 2016). Study-wide conclusions, independent of this receptor: A handful of TRBV segments, including TRBV5-6, TRBV5-1 and TRBV20-1, were significantly more frequent in patients than controls.

Libraries came from PCR. The instrument given in TCRdb is Illumina HiSeq 2500. To reduce PCR and sequencing biases, unique molecular identifiers were incorporated into the TCR beta cDNA libraries. TCRdb reanalyzed the raw reads on its own, using fastp at Q25 for trimming and MiXCR for clone calling, and kept in-frame beta chains. Identical CDR3 protein sequences are pooled into one entry, listed with their most common genes and DNA. The sample records under 650,000 distinct CDR3 sequences, 44% of which are singletons. The top ten clones comprise about 1.5% of the sample. No antigen is known for these receptors. The sample consisted of blood. The receptors originated from a girl between 5 and 17 years old with multiple sclerosis.

The chain couples TRBV28 to TRBJ2-1; TRBD1 matches at 8 bases. V was pared by 5 bases and J by 7 bases, with 7 bases of the junction left unmatched. The CDR3 runs to 14 residues. Germline V gene lookup returns CDR1 MDHEN and CDR2 SYDVKM. The DNA of the CDR3 is TGTGCCAGCAGTACGCGGACAGGGTTGAATGAGCAGTTCTTC. Its translation: CASSTRTGLNEQFF.

The V and J genes are TRBV6-6 and TRBJ2-5; 8 bases line up with TRBD2. The germline V gene has CDR1 MNHNY and CDR2 SVGAGI (reference sequence). The CDR3 length is 15 residues. V gave up 1 base and J gave up 1 base; unmatched junction bases: 2. The chain's CDR3 is CASSYLAGGQETQYF. The DNA for the CDR3 is TGTGCCAGCAGTTACTTGGCGGGAGGCCAAGAGACCCAGTACTTC.

The chain combines TRBV7-2 with TRBJ1-1; D not resolved. CDR1 and CDR2 from the germline V gene are SGHTA and FQGNSA. The length of the CDR3 is 13 residues. V lost 4 bases and J 5 bases, leaving 11 bases between the germline ends. Here the CDR3 reads CASSWGRSTEAFF. In DNA, the CDR3 is TGTGCCAGCAGCTGGGGTAGGAGTACTGAAGCTTTCTTT.

This chain links TRBV12-3 or TRBV12-4 with TRBJ2-1; 9 bases align to TRBD2. This CDR3 region has 16 residues. Losses at the gene ends were 6 bases for V and 1 base for J; bases not matched to a gene: 7. This chain's CDR3 is CASRSTSGTSYNEQFF. Here the CDR3 DNA reads TGTGCCAGCAGATCGACTAGCGGCACTTCCTACAATGAGCAGTTCTTC.

The chain carries TRBV5-1 and TRBJ2-2; 11 bases agree with TRBD1. V lost 1 base, J lost 6 bases, and 5 bases stayed unmatched. Germline-derived CDR1 and CDR2 are SGHRS and YFSETQ. The CDR3 has 16 amino acids. This chain's CDR3 is CASSLTGTGGPGELFF. CDR3 sequence (DNA): TGCGCCAGCAGCTTGACTGGGACAGGGGGACCCGGGGAGCTGTTTTTT.

This clonotype has only a few counts. V usage is TRBV29-1 and J usage is TRBJ2-1; 7 bases are shared with TRBD2. The CDR3 has 15 residues. With 2 bases clipped from V and 3 bases from J, the junction kept 7 bases outside the gene matches. CDR1 and CDR2 from the germline V gene are SQVTM and ANQGSEA. The CDR3 nucleotides are TGCAGCGTTGAAACCCGCGGGAGATACTACAATGAGCAGTTCTTC. It yields the protein CSVETRGRYYNEQFF.

This chain links TRBV12-3 or TRBV12-4 with TRBJ2-4; TRBD2 matches 7 bases. Matching the DNA end better, TRBJ2-7 makes the J call doubtful. The CDR3 is made up of 14 amino acids. CDR3: CASSWSASGYEQYF. In nucleotides, the CDR3 is TGTGCCAGCAGTTGGAGCGCTAGCGGCTACGAGCAGTACTTC.

This clonotype has just a few counts. V usage is TRBV7-9 and J usage is TRBJ1-4; no clear D gene. The ends were cut back, 5 bases at V and 6 bases at J, with 4 bases in the middle. Germline V gene lookup returns CDR1 SEHNR and CDR2 FQNEAQ (reference sequence). The CDR3 is 11 residues long. Here the CDR3 DNA reads TGTGCCAGCAGCCCGGATGAAAAACTGTTTTTT. Amino acid sequence: CASSPDEKLFF.

This rearrangement joins TRBV29-1 to TRBJ2-3; 12 bases match TRBD1. J lost 4 bases, V lost 3 bases, and 8 bases had no gene match. The CDR3 loop spans 16 amino acids. Per the germline V gene, CDR1 is SQVTM and CDR2 is ANQGSEA. For the CDR3, the DNA is TGCAGCGTTGATAAGTCGGGACAGGGGGCACCAGATACGCAGTATTTT. Translated, it gives CSVDKSGQGAPDTQYF.

This clonotype appeared a few times. The J gene is TRBJ1-5, the V gene TRBV5-1; D is unclear. This CDR3 is 15 amino acids long. V lost 0 bases and J lost 3, with 10 bases in between. Germline V gene lookup returns CDR1 SGHRS and CDR2 YFSETQ. CDR3: CASSLASGVNQPQHF. CDR3 sequence (DNA): TGCGCCAGCAGCTTGGCCAGCGGGGTCAATCAGCCCCAGCATTTT.

This clonotype showed up just a few times. The CDR3 spells CASRPREANKPHNEQFF. The CDR3 DNA follows: TGTGCCAGCAGGCCTAGAGAGGCTAACAAACCCCACAATGAGCAGTTCTTC. The J gene is TRBJ2-1, the V gene TRBV12-3 or TRBV12-4; no clear D. CDR3 size: 17 residues. V was clipped by 6 bases and J by 5 bases, with 23 bases between them.

This clonotype has a count of ten or more. The chain has TRBV20-1 and TRBJ2-5, with 7 positions matching TRBD1. The junction had 4 bases not matched to a gene; V was cut back by 3 bases and J by 3 bases. The germline V gene has CDR1 DFQATT and CDR2 SNEGSKA (reference sequence). The CDR3 is 13 amino acids. CDR3 coding DNA: TGCAGTGCTAGGAGGCAGGGGGAAGAGACCCAGTACTTC. It encodes CSARRQGEETQYF.

The chain recombines TRBV7-2 with TRBJ2-1; perhaps TRBD2 as D (6 bases). This CDR3 is built from 16 residues. Trimming cost V 5 bases and J 1 base, with 15 bases left between them. CDR1 is SGHTA, CDR2 FQGNSA, per germline. The DNA of the CDR3 is TGTGCCAGCAGCGCCACCGTCGCGGGATCCTACAATGAGCAGTTCTTC. Translated, it gives CASSATVAGSYNEQFF.